In its sample, the clone carrying this T cell receptor (beta chain) was seen a few times. Antigen specificity is unknown. Graves' hyperthyroidism was deemed stable absent ophthalmopathy progression within 18 months. Based on clinical symptoms, serum thyroxine and TRAb, thyroid ultrasound and orbital computed tomography, diagnoses were reached. This sample was included in a study of T cells in Graves' hyperthyroidism and ophthalmopathy. Amplified TCR beta CDR3 regions derived from RNA transcripts. The primer set for the first-round RT-PCR of the TCR CDR3 was HTBI. TCRdb processed the multiplex PCR reads anew with MiXCR; each CDR3 protein has one entry. The table includes some 510,000 distinct CDR3 sequences, less than 25% detected once. This CDR3 is 15 amino acids long. The V and J ends lost 5 bases and 7 bases, in that order; junction bases with no gene match: 9. Study results and caveats: Most thyroid clonotypes expanded above 0.001 appeared in blood too. Ophthalmopathy could be told apart from stable hyperthyroidism with a 13 V-J model.

Input material: blood. V is TRBV12-3 or TRBV12-4 and J is TRBJ1-2; 11 positions match TRBD1. This receptor was taken from a man between 18 and 29 years old with Graves' hyperthyroidism. CDR3 protein: CASSPGQGASSGYTF. The CDR3 DNA sequence: TGTGCCAGCAGTCCCGGACAGGGGGCGTCGTCTGGCTACACCTTC.